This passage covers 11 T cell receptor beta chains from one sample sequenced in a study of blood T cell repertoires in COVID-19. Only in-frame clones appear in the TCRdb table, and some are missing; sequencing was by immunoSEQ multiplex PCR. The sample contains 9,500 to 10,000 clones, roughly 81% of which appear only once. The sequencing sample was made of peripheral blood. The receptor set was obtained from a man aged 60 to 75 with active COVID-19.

Here the CDR3 DNA reads TGTGCCAGCAGCCCACAGGGAGTTAATTCACCCCTCCACTTT. Its translation: CASSPQGVNSPLHF. The chain joins TRBV3-1 (or the pseudogene TRBV3-2) to TRBJ1-6; TRBD1 is a possible D gene (6 bases). This CDR3 comprises 14 residues. V lost 4 bases to trimming and J lost 6 bases, with 10 bases between them. The germline V gene has CDR1 LGHDT and CDR2 YNNKEL (reference sequence).

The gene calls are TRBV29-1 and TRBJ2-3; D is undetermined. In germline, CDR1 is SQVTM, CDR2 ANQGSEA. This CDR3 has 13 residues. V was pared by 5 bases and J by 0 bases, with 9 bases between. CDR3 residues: CSVSTDSTDTQYF. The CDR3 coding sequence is TGCAGCGTTTCGACTGATAGCACAGATACGCAGTATTTT.

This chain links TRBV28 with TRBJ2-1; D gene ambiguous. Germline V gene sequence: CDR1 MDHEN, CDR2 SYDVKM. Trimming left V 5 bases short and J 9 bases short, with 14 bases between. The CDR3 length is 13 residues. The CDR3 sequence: CASSRPARGEQFF. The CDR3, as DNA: TGTGCCAGCAGTCGCCCCGCTAGAGGTGAGCAGTTCTTC. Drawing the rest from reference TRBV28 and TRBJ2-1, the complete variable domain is DVKVTQSSRYLVKRTGEKVFLECVQDMDHENMFWYRQDPGLGLRLIYFSYDVKMKEKGDIPEGYSVSREKKERFSLILESASTNQTSMYLCASSRPARGEQFFGPGTRLTVL.

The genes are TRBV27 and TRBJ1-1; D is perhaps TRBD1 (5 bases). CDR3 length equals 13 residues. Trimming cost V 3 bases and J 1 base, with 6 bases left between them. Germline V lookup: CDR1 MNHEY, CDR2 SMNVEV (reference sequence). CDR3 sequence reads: CASSFGQNTEAFF. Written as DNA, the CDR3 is TGTGCCAGCAGTTTTGGACAGAACACTGAAGCTTTCTTT.

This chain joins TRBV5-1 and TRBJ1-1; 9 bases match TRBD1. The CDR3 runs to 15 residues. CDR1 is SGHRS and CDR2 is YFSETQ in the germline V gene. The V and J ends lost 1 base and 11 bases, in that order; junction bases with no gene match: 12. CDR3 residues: CASSLTGTGSAWAFF. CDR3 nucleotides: TGCGCCAGCAGCTTGACCGGGACAGGGTCTGCGTGGGCTTTCTTT.

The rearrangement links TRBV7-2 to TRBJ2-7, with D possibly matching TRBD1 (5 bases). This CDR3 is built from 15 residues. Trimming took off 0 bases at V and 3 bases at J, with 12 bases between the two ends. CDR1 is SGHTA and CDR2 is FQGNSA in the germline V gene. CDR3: CASSLASGLLYEQYF. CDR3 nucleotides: TGTGCCAGCAGCTTAGCGTCAGGGCTCCTCTACGAGCAGTACTTC. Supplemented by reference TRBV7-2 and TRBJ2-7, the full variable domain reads GAGVSQSPSNKVTEKGKDVELRCDPISGHTALYWYRQSLGQGLEFLIYFQGNSAPDKSGLPSDRFSAERTGGSVSTLTIQRTQQEDSAVYLCASSLASGLLYEQYFGPGTRLTVT.

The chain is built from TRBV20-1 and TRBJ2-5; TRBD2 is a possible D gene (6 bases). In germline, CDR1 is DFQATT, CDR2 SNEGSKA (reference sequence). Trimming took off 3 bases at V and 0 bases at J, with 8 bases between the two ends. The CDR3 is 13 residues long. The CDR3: CSASRDYQETQYF. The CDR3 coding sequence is TGCAGTGCTAGTAGGGACTACCAAGAGACCCAGTACTTC.

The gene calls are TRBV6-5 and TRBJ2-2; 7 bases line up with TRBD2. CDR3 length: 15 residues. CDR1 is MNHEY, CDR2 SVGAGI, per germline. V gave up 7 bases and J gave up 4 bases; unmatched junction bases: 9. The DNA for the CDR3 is TGTGCCAGCACCCCAGCGGGGCCGCCCACCGGGGAGCTGTTTTTT. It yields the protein CASTPAGPPTGELFF.

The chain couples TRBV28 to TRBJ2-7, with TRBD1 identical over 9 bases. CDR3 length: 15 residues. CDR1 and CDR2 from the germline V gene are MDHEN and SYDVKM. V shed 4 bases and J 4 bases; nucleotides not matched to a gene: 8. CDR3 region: CASSSGQGILYEQYF. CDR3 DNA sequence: TGTGCCAGCAGTTCGGGACAGGGAATTTTATACGAGCAGTACTTC.

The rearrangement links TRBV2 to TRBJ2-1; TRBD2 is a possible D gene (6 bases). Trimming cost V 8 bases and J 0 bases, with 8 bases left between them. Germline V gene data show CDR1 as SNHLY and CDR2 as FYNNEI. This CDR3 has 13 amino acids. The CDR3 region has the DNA TGTGCCAGCGGGGAGGACTCCTACAATGAGCAGTTCTTC. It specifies CASGEDSYNEQFF. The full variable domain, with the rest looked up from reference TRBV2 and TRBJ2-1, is EPEVTQTPSHQVTQMGQEVILRCVPISNHLYFYWYRQILGQKVEFLVSFYNNEISEKSEIFDDQFSVERPDGSNFTLKIRSTKLEDSAMYFCASGEDSYNEQFFGPGTRLTVL.

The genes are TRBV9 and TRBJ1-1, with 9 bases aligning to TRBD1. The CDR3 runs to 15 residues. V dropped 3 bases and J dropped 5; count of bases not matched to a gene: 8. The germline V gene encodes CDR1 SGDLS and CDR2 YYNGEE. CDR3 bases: TGTGCCAGCAGCGGGACCGGGACAGGGATTACTGAAGCTTTCTTT. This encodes CASSGTGTGITEAFF.